This T cell receptor (beta chain) was sequenced in a study of blood T cells in healthy people across ages. This clonotype was seen a handful of times. Primed by a sample-barcoded 5' primer and a J-beta primer mix, a second PCR proceeded for about 6 to 11 cycles. TCRdb re-derived calls from the 5' RACE reads in MiXCR, one entry per CDR3 protein. In the table there are about 800,000 distinct CDR3 sequences, 25% of which are singletons. The donors, all healthy, were Caucasians living in Russia, aged roughly 6 to 100. V shed 7 bases, J shed 4 bases, and the junction held 12 bases outside the gene matches. The CDR3 runs to 15 residues. The same data also went into a second study, on T cells of mothers and their children. That work states: All extracted RNA went into cDNA synthesis, around 1.6 ug per 15 ul. Persisting microchimeric T cell clones went undetected.

Source material: blood. This TCR came from a boy younger than 18 in good health. The rearrangement links TRBV12-3 or TRBV12-4 to TRBJ2-5, with TRBD1 identical over 7 bases. The CDR3 coding sequence is TGTGCCAGCACTCCAGGGACAGTATACGGAGAGACCCAGTACTTC. Its translation is CASTPGTVYGETQYF.